This T cell receptor (beta chain) was identified in a study of human T cells and chemical hapten exposure. This clonotype was counted a few times. Each CDR3 protein gets one entry after TCRdb re-called the RACE reads with MiXCR. The top ten hold 7% to 10% of the sample, which has 300,000 to 400,000 distinct CDR3 sequences, around 7% seen once. Documented time point: patch test 1, 2 weeks after DPC sensitization. Noted treatment: therapeutic diphenylcyclopropenone sensitization with weekly scalp DPC. Every donor had alopecia and was 18 to 70 years old; all were suitable for DPC. The starting material was whole blood, obtained in connection with sensitization to the hapten diphenylcyclopropenone (DPC). This TCR derives from a woman aged 18-29 years with alopecia areata. Some clones in this sample may be carry-over from other donors' samples.

The CDR3 reads CSVDGTGGFGDTQYF. CDR3 bases: TGCAGCGTAGACGGGACAGGGGGCTTTGGAGATACGCAGTATTTT. The genes are TRBV29-1 and TRBJ2-3; TRBD1 matches 12 bases. The CDR3 length is 15 residues. V lost 6 bases and J lost 5; bases outside the gene matches: 9. CDR1 and CDR2 from the germline V gene are SQVTM and ANQGSEA.